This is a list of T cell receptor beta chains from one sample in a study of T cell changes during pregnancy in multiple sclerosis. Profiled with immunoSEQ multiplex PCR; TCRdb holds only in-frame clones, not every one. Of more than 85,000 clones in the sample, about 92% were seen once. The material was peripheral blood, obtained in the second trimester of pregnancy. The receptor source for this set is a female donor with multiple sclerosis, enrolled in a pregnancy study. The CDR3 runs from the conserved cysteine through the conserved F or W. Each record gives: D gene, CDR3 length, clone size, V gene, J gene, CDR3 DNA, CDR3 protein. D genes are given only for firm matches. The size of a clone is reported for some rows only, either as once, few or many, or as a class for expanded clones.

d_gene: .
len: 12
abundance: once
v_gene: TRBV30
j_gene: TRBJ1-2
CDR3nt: TGTGCCTGGAGGGGAGGACGTGGCGGCTACACCTTC
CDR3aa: CAWRGGRGGYTF

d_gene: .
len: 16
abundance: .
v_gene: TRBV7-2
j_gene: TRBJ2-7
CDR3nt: TGTGCCAGCAGCTCCCGTGTAACCCGGGGGAGCTACGAGCAGTACTTC
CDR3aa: CASSSRVTRGSYEQYF

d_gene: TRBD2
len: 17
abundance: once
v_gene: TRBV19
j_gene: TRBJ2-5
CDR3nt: TGTGCCAGTAGTCCCTCCCGGACTAGCGGGGGGAAAGAGACCCAGTACTTC
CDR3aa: CASSPSRTSGGKETQYF

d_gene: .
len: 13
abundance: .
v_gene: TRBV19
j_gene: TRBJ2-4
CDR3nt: TGTGCCAGTAGTGGAGGGGTTACGGACATTCAGTACTTC
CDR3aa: CASSGGVTDIQYF

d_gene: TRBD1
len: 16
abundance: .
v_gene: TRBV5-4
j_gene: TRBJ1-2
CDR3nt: TGTGCCAGCTTCCAGGGGGACAGGGTCCCCAACTATGGCTACACCTTC
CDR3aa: CASFQGDRVPNYGYTF

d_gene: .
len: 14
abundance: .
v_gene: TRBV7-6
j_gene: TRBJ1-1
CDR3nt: TGTGCCAGCAAGCGGACTGACGGGGGGACTGAAGCTTTCTTT
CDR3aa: CASKRTDGGTEAFF

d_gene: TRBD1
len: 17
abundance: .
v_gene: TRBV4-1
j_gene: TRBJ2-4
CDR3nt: TGCGCCAGCAGCCAACCTACCGGACAGGGGATCAAAAACATTCAGTACTTC
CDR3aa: CASSQPTGQGIKNIQYF

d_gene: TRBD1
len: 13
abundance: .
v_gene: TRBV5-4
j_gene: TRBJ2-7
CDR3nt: TGTGCCAGCTCCCGGACAGGGACCCACGAGCAGTACTTC
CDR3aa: CASSRTGTHEQYF

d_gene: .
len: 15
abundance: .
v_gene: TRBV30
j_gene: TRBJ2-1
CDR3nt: TGTGCCTGGATCGGGAAAGATAGCCCCTACAATGAGCAGTTCTTC
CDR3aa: CAWIGKDSPYNEQFF

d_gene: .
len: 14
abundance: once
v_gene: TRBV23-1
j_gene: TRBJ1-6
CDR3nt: TGCGCCAGCAAAGAGACAGACTATAATTCACCCCTCCACTTT
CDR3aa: CASKETDYNSPLHF

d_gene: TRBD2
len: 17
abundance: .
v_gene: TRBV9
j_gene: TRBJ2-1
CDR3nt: TGTGCCAGCAGCCCCTGGCTAGCGGGGGCTTTAGGTAATGAGCAGTTCTTC
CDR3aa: CASSPWLAGALGNEQFF

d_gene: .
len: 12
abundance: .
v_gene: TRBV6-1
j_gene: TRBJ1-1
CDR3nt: TGTGCCAGTGCCCAGGGTGGGGCTGAAGCTTTCTTT
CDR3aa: CASAQGGAEAFF

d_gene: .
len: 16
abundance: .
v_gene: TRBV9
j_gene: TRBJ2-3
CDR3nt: TGTGCCAGCAGTTGGGGCAGGTGGGGAACCACAGATACGCAGTATTTT
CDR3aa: CASSWGRWGTTDTQYF

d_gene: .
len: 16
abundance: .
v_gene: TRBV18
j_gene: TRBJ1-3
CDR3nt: TGTGCCAGCTCACCGGGAGACAGGATCTCTGGAAACACCATATATTTT
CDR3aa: CASSPGDRISGNTIYF

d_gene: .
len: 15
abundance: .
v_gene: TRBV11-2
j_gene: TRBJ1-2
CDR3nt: TGTGCCAGCAGCTTAGAAGTCCGCAGGGATGTTGGCTACACCTTC
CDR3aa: CASSLEVRRDVGYTF

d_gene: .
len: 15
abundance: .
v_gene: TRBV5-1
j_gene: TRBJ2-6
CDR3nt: TGCGCCAGCAGCGGCGGATTACTCGGGGCCAACGTCCTGACTTTC
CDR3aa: CASSGGLLGANVLTF

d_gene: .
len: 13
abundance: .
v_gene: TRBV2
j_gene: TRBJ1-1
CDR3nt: TGTGCCAGCAGTGGACCCGAGGTCACTGAAGCTTTCTTT
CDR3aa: CASSGPEVTEAFF

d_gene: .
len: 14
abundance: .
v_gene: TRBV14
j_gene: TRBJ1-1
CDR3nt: TGTGCCAGCAGCCAAGAACCAGGGAACACTGAAGCTTTCTTT
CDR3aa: CASSQEPGNTEAFF

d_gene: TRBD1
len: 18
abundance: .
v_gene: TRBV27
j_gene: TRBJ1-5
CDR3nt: TGTGCCAGCAGTTTCCCTTTCCTCCCGACAGGGAATAATCAGCCCCAGCATTTT
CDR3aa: CASSFPFLPTGNNQPQHF

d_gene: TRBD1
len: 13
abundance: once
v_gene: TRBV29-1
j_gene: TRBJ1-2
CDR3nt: TGCAGCGTCGTAGACAGGGCTGCGGGTGGCTACACCTTC
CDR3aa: CSVVDRAAGGYTF

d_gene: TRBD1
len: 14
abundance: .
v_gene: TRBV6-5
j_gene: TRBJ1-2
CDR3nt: TGTGCCAGCAATAAGAACAGGGGTTGGGATGGCTACACCTTC
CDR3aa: CASNKNRGWDGYTF

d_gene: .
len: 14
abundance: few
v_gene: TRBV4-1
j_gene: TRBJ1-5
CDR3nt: TGCGCCAGCAGCCACGGGGGAGGCAATCAGCCCCAGCATTTT
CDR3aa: CASSHGGGNQPQHF

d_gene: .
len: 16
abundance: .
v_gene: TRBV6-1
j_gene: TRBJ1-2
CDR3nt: TGTGCCAGCAGTGGGGTGCAGGCGAACTTCCGACATGGCTACACCTTC
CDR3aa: CASSGVQANFRHGYTF

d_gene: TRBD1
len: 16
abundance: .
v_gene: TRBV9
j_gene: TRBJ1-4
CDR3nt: TGTGCCAGCAGCGTTGGTGGGGGCAGGGGGGATAGAAAACTGTTTTTT
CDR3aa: CASSVGGGRGDRKLFF

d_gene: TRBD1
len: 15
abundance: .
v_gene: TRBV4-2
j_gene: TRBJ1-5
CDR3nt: TGTGCCAGCAGGCGGGACAGGGAGTCCAATCAGCCCCAGCATTTT
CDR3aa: CASRRDRESNQPQHF

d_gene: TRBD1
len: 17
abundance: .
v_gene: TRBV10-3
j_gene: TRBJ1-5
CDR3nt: TGTGCCATCAGTGAGTCCCCGGGACAGGGGATCAATCAGCCCCAGCATTTT
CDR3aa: CAISESPGQGINQPQHF

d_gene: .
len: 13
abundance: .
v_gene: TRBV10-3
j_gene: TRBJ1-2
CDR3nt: TGTGCCATCAGTGAGAGGGTACAGGACGGCTACACCTTC
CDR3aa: CAISERVQDGYTF

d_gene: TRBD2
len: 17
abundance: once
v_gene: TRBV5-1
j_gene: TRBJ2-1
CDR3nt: TGCGCCAGCAGCTCCCCTAGCGGGGTTGGGGGGCACAATGAGCAGTTCTTC
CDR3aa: CASSSPSGVGGHNEQFF

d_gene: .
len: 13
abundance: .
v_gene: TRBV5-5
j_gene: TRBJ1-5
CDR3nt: TGTGCCAGCAGCTTGGATCCCGATCAGCCCCAGCATTTT
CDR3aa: CASSLDPDQPQHF

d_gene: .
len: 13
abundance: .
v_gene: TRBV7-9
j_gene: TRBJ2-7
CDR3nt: TGTGCCAGCAGCTACGAGACACTCTACGAGCAGTACTTC
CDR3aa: CASSYETLYEQYF

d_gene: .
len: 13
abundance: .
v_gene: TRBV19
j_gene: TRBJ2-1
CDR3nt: TGTGCCAGTAGTATTGAGGGAGGCAATGAGCAGTTCTTC
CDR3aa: CASSIEGGNEQFF

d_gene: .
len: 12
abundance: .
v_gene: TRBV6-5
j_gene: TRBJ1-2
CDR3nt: TGTGCCAGTGGGGAGAGGTACTATGGCTACACCTTC
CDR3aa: CASGERYYGYTF

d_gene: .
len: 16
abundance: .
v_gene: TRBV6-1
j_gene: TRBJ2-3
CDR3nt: TGTGCCAGCAGTGCCAAAAGGGGAGGGGGGGTAGATACGCAGTATTTT
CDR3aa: CASSAKRGGGVDTQYF

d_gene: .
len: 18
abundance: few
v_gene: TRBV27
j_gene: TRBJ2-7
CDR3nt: TGTGCCAGCAGTTTGGGGCGCGGGATTTCGGGGCACTCCTACGAGCAGTACTTC
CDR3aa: CASSLGRGISGHSYEQYF

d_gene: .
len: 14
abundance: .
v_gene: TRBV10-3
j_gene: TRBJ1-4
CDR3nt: TGTGCCATCAGTGGGCAGGCTACTAATGAAAAACTGTTTTTT
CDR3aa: CAISGQATNEKLFF

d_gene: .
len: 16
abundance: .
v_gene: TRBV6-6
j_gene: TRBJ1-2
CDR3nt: TGTGCCAGCAGTTACCCCCCCGACAGGAGCTACTATGGCTACACCTTC
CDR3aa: CASSYPPDRSYYGYTF

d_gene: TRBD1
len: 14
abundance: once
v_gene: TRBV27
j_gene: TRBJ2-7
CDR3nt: TGTGCCAGCAGTCGGACAGGGTTGCCCTACGAGCAGTACTTC
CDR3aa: CASSRTGLPYEQYF

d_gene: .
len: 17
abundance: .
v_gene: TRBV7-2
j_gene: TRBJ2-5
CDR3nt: TGTGCCAGCAGCTTCCACGGGGGCGGGGGATCCCAAGAGACCCAGTACTTC
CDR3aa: CASSFHGGGGSQETQYF

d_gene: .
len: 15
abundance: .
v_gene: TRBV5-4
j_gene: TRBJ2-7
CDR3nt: TGTGCCAGCAGCTTGGGGTTAGGCGCAGGCTACGAGCAGTACTTC
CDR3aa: CASSLGLGAGYEQYF

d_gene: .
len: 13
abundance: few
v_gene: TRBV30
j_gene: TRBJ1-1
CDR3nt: TGTGCCTGGAGTGTAAGTAGCAACACTGAAGCTTTCTTT
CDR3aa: CAWSVSSNTEAFF

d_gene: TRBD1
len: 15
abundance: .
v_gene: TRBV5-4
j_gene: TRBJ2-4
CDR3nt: TGTGCCAGCAGCTTGGACGGGACAGGGAGAAACATTCAGTACTTC
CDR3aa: CASSLDGTGRNIQYF

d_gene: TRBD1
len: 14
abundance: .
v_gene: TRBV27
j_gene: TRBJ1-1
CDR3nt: TGTGCCAGCAGTTTCAACAGGGGGAACACTGAAGCTTTCTTT
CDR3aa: CASSFNRGNTEAFF

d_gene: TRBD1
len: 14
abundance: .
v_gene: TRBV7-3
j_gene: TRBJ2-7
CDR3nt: TGTGCCAGCAGCTTAGGGACAGTCGCAGGCCAGCAGTACTTC
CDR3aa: CASSLGTVAGQQYF

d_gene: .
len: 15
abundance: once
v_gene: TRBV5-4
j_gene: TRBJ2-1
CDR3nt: TGTGCCAGCAGCCTGGTCGAGGGCCTCTACAATGAGCAGTTCTTC
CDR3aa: CASSLVEGLYNEQFF

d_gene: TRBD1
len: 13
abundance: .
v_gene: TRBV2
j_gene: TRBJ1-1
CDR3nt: TGTGCCAGCACCAAAAAACAGGGGACTGAAGCTTTCTTT
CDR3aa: CASTKKQGTEAFF

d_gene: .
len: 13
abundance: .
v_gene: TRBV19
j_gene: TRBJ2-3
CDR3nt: TGTGCCAGTAGGACAGCTGGCGCAGATACGCAGTATTTT
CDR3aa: CASRTAGADTQYF

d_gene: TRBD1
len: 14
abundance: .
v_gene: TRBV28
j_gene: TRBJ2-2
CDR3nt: TGTGCCACCACCGACAGGGTGAACACCGGGGAGCTGTTTTTT
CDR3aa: CATTDRVNTGELFF

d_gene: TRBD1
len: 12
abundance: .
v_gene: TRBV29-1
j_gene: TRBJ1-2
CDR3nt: TGCAGCGTTAGGACAGGGAGCTATGGCTACACCTTC
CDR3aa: CSVRTGSYGYTF

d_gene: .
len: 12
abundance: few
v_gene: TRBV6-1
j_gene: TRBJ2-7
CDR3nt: TGTGCCAGCATGTTCCTTGGCGGTCCCCAGTACTTC
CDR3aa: CASMFLGGPQYF

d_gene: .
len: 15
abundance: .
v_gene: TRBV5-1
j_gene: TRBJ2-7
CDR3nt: TGCGCCAGCAGCCTGGGGCAGGGGTTTCCCTACGAGCAGTACTTC
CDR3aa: CASSLGQGFPYEQYF

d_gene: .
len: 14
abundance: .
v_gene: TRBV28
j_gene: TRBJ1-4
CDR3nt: TGTGCCACCCGCCGGCCAGGGACTAATGAAAAACTGTTTTTT
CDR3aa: CATRRPGTNEKLFF

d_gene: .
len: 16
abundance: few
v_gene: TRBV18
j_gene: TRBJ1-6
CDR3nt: TGTGCCAGCTCACCTTCCAGGTTCGCCCTGAATTCACCCCTCCACTTT
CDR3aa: CASSPSRFALNSPLHF